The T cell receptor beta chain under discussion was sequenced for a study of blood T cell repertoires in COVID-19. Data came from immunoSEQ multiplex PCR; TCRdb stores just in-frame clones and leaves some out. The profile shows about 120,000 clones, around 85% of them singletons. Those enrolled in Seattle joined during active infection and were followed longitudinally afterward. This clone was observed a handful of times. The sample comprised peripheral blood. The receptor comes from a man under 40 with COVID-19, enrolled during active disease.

The CDR3 bases are TGTGCCAGCGGTGGGCAGGGGGCAACAGGGGAGAATTCACCCCTCCACTTT. Protein product: CASGGQGATGENSPLHF. The chain uses TRBV9 and TRBJ1-6; 8 bases fit TRBD1. The CDR3 extends over 17 amino acids. Germline CDR1 SGDLS, CDR2 YYNGEE. V lost 7 bases and J lost 7; bases outside the gene matches: 16. The variable domain in full, completed from reference TRBV9 and TRBJ1-6, reads DSGVTQTPKHLITATGQRVTLRCSPRSGDLSVYWYQQSLDQGLQFLIQYYNGEERAKGNILERFSAQQFPDLHSELNLSSLELGDSALYFCASGGQGATGENSPLHFGNGTRLTVT.